This TCR beta chain derives from a study of blood T cells in healthy people across ages. At the level of the study: Template switching retrieved approximately one barcoded beta molecule for each two T cells.

Through a sample-barcoded 5' primer and a J-beta primer mix, a second PCR was run for roughly 6 to 11 cycles. TCRdb called the 5' RACE reads again in MiXCR, with one record for every CDR3 protein. The sample lists 250,000 to 300,000 distinct CDR3 sequences; roughly 26% were seen once. No fewer than 5.5 micrograms of total RNA were isolated from every sample. The study's findings and limits: Naive T cell percentage by flow cytometry tracked strongly with beta diversity.

Of note for this clonotype: What it binds is unknown.

CDR1 is LGHDT and CDR2 is YNNKEL in the germline V gene (reference sequence). The CDR3 covers 14 residues. The source is a woman aged 70-85 years in good health. The specimen sequenced was blood. This chain links TRBV3-1 with TRBJ2-5, with D hard to call. The better agreement between TRBJ2-7 and the DNA end casts doubt on the J call. CDR3 sequence: CASSYHPSSYEQYF. The CDR3 nucleotides read TGTGCCAGCAGCTACCACCCTAGCTCCTACGAGCAGTACTTC.